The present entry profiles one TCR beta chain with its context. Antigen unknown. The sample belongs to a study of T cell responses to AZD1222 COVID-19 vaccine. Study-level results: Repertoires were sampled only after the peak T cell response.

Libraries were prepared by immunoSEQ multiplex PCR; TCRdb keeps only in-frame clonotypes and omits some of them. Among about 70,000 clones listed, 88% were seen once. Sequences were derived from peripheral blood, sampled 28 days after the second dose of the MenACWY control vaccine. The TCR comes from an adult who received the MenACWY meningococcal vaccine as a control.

The CDR3 loop is CSGRTGADTGELFF. The DNA of the CDR3 is TGCAGCGGGAGGACAGGGGCGGACACCGGGGAGCTGTTTTTT. The J gene is TRBJ2-2, the V gene TRBV29-1, with 9 bases aligning to TRBD1. With 7 bases clipped from V and 3 bases from J, the junction kept 6 bases outside the gene matches. The CDR3 runs to 14 residues. Germline V gene data show CDR1 as SQVTM and CDR2 as ANQGSEA.